This T cell receptor beta chain originates from a study of cytomegalovirus exposure and HLA in healthy donors. On the study more broadly: Earlier sequencing of about 179 million T cells yielded roughly 120 million unique TCR beta sequences.

The study, taken as a whole, reports: TCR beta V segments were, for the most part, productive about 90% or about 30% of the time in an earlier analysis. Later analysis identified a missense DCLRE1C variant that was linked to TCR beta V- and J-gene trimming.

Primers: 60 Vbeta forward and 13 Jbeta reverse. Data came from immunoSEQ multiplex PCR; TCRdb stores just in-frame clones and leaves some out. Among about 160,000 clones, roughly four fifths were seen once, and the ten largest hold 1.5% to 2%. In regard to this clone: Its specificity is not known.

The CDR3 covers 13 residues. Trimming shortened V by 5 bases and J by 5 bases, and 13 bases separated the two germline ends. Germline V gene sequence: CDR1 MNHNS, CDR2 SASEGT. V and J are TRBV6-1 and TRBJ2-7; TRBD1 is a possible D gene (5 bases). The specimen was PBMCs. This TCR was sampled from a woman between 18 and 30 years old in good health and CMV-seronegative. In DNA, the CDR3 is TGTGCCAGCAGTTCCAGGGTTACCAACGAGCAGTACTTC. Translated: CASSSRVTNEQYF.